These 32 T cell receptor beta chains came from one sample sequenced in a study of identical twins. TCRdb reprocessed the 5' RACE reads via MiXCR and lists one record per CDR3 protein. This sample has more than 650,000 distinct CDR3 sequences, with roughly 6.2% found just once. Sequencing was performed on naive T cells sorted from blood. All receptors come from a young man in good health.

This clonotype was counted many times. The chain is built from TRBV3-1 and TRBJ2-7; D gene ambiguous. Trimming cost V 1 base and J 6 bases, with 7 bases left between them. Germline V gene sequence: CDR1 LGHDT, CDR2 YNNKEL (reference sequence). The CDR3 is made up of 12 amino acids. CDR3 DNA: TGTGCCAGCAGCCAAGGGCTAGGCGAGCAGTACTTC. This sequence encodes CASSQGLGEQYF.

The sample holds many counts of this clonotype. The chain couples TRBV29-1 to TRBJ2-4, with 11 bases matching TRBD1. The V segment lost 6 bases and the J segment 6 bases; nucleotides outside the gene matches: 7. The CDR3 runs to 14 residues. From germline, CDR1 is SQVTM and CDR2 ANQGSEA. The CDR3 here is CSVLTGTGGNIQYF. The CDR3 nucleotides are TGCAGCGTGCTAACCGGGACAGGGGGAAACATTCAGTACTTC.

This clonotype was recorded many times. This rearrangement joins TRBV6-1 to TRBJ2-1; 10 bases fit TRBD2. V lost 7 bases, J lost 4 bases, and 10 bases stayed unmatched. Per germline, CDR1 MNHNS and CDR2 SASEGT. CDR3 size: 16 residues. CDR3 region: CASNRITSGEYNEQFF. CDR3 nucleotides: TGTGCCAGCAACCGGATTACTAGCGGGGAATACAATGAGCAGTTCTTC.

The sample holds many counts of this clonotype. The chain uses TRBV10-3 and TRBJ2-5; weak D call: TRBD2 (5 bases). The CDR3 runs 16 residues. The germline gives CDR1 ENHRY, CDR2 SYGVKD. V was clipped by 4 bases and J by 0 bases, with 15 bases between them. For the CDR3, the DNA is TGTGCCATCAGTGCACGGGGTGGGGAGTACCAAGAGACCCAGTACTTC. Its translation: CAISARGGEYQETQYF.

This clonotype was observed many times. The chain links TRBV5-1 to TRBJ2-7; 11 bases match TRBD2. CDR1 and CDR2 (germline): SGHRS, YFSETQ. This CDR3 is built from 18 residues. J was trimmed by 4 bases and V by 5 bases; bases with no gene match: 17. This chain's CDR3 is CASRTGDRRLAGKYEQYV. The CDR3, as DNA: TGCGCCAGCAGGACCGGGGACAGGCGACTAGCGGGGAAGTACGAGCAGTACGTC.

This clonotype occurred many times. The chain employs TRBV5-1 and TRBJ2-1; D uncertain. This CDR3 region has 15 residues. The germline gives CDR1 SGHRS, CDR2 YFSETQ. The ends were cut back, 4 bases at V and 5 bases at J, with 16 bases in the middle. CDR3 sequence reads: CASSPRFVRDNEQFF. The CDR3 nucleotides read TGCGCCAGCAGCCCCCGATTTGTGAGAGACAATGAGCAGTTCTTC.

Many counts were recorded for this clonotype. The CDR3 loop is CASSDGQGGYGYTF. As DNA, the CDR3 is TGTGCCAGCAGCGACGGACAGGGTGGCTATGGCTACACCTTC. The chain links TRBV5-6 to TRBJ1-2, with TRBD1 matching over 8 bases. Trimming removed 4 bases from V and 4 bases from J; junction bases left unmatched: 6. This CDR3 contains 14 residues. Germline values: CDR1 SGHDT, CDR2 YYEEEE.

This chain joins TRBV6-2 or TRBV6-3 and TRBJ2-1, with D possibly TRBD2 on 6 matching bases. V was pared by 5 bases and J by 4 bases, with 12 bases between. This CDR3 contains 14 residues. Germline V gene sequence: CDR1 MNHEY, CDR2 SVGEGT. CDR3 residues: CASSIADRYNEQFF. Here the CDR3 DNA reads TGTGCCAGCAGTATAGCGGATAGGTACAATGAGCAGTTCTTC.

This clonotype was detected ten times or more. This rearrangement joins TRBV20-1 to TRBJ2-7; 9 nucleotides agree with TRBD2. The ends lost 6 bases at V and 4 bases at J; junction bases unmatched: 7. CDR1 and CDR2 (germline): DFQATT, SNEGSKA (reference sequence). The CDR3 loop spans 13 amino acids. CDR3 in amino acids: CSASAGGPYEQYF. The CDR3 DNA reads as TGCAGTGCATCCGCGGGAGGGCCATACGAGCAGTACTTC.

The chain recombines TRBV6-5 with TRBJ1-2; D is possibly TRBD1 (5 bases). Trimming removed 5 bases from V and 7 bases from J, with 11 bases in between. The CDR3 contains 12 residues. Germline loops: CDR1 MNHEY, CDR2 SVGAGI. The CDR3 nucleotides read TGTGCCAGCAGTAGGGGCCCGGGTGGCTACACCTTC. The encoded protein is CASSRGPGGYTF.

This clonotype was seen many times. The rearrangement uses TRBV4-2 and TRBJ2-2; tentative D call: TRBD2 (6 bases). V dropped 4 bases and J dropped 5 bases, with 17 bases sitting between them. Per the germline V gene, CDR1 is LGHNA and CDR2 is YNFKEQ. The CDR3 spans 16 residues. The CDR3 DNA reads TGTGCCAGCAGCCCGACCACTAGCTCTGGGACCGGGGAGCTGTTTTTT. Translating it yields CASSPTTSSGTGELFF.

This clonotype was detected a few times. The gene calls are TRBV7-2 and TRBJ2-1, with D maybe TRBD2 (6 bases). Germline V CDR1 and CDR2: SGHTA, FQGNSA. This CDR3 spans 15 amino acids. Trimming removed 6 bases from V and 5 bases from J, with 17 bases in between. The CDR3 sequence: CASSPGGISHNEQFF. The CDR3 coding sequence is TGTGCCAGCAGTCCAGGCGGGATTTCCCACAATGAGCAGTTCTTC.

This clonotype was counted many times. CDR3 residues: CASSLRSGVTYNEQFF. CDR3 bases: TGCGCCAGCAGCTTGCGGTCGGGAGTAACCTACAATGAGCAGTTCTTC. J is TRBJ2-1 and V is TRBV5-1; possible D gene TRBD2, 6 bases. The germline V gene encodes CDR1 SGHRS and CDR2 YFSETQ. The germline V and J ends were trimmed by 1 base and 2 bases, with 13 bases remaining between them. This CDR3 is built from 16 residues. The full variable domain, with the rest looked up from reference TRBV5-1 and TRBJ2-1, is KAGVTQTPRYLIKTRGQQVTLSCSPISGHRSVSWYQQTPGQGLQFLFEYFSETQRNKGNFPGRFSGRQFSNSRSEMNVSTLELGDSALYLCASSLRSGVTYNEQFFGPGTRLTVL.

V and J are TRBV7-9 and TRBJ2-7; weak D call: TRBD1 (6 bases). In germline, CDR1 is SEHNR, CDR2 FQNEAQ (reference sequence). This CDR3 has 15 residues. Trimming stripped 1 base from V and 3 bases from J, with 13 bases between. The CDR3 spells CASSLVQGKNYEQYF. The CDR3 bases are TGTGCCAGCAGCTTAGTTCAGGGGAAAAACTACGAGCAGTACTTC.

This clonotype was seen at least ten times. The chain uses TRBV28 and TRBJ2-5; maybe TRBD2 (5 bases). Germline V lookup: CDR1 MDHEN, CDR2 SYDVKM. Trimming removed 2 bases from V and 7 bases from J, with 14 bases in between. CDR3 size: 14 residues. CDR3 nucleotide sequence: TGTGCCAGCAGTTTAGAGGGTCCCCACGGGACCCAGTACTTC. Encoded protein: CASSLEGPHGTQYF.

This clonotype occurred many times. The CDR3 reads CASSLTRLDTQYF. The CDR3 DNA is TGCGCCAGCAGCCTTACCCGATTAGATACGCAGTATTTT. The V gene is TRBV5-1, the J gene TRBJ2-3, with no clear D. The CDR3 has 13 amino acids. Trimming shortened V by 4 bases and J by 5 bases, and 11 bases separated the two germline ends. CDR1 is SGHRS, CDR2 YFSETQ, per germline. The full variable domain, rest sourced from reference TRBV5-1 and TRBJ2-3, is KAGVTQTPRYLIKTRGQQVTLSCSPISGHRSVSWYQQTPGQGLQFLFEYFSETQRNKGNFPGRFSGRQFSNSRSEMNVSTLELGDSALYLCASSLTRLDTQYFGPGTRLTVL.

V gene TRBV5-1 combines with J gene TRBJ2-2; TRBD1 aligns across 9 bases. The J segment lost 4 bases and the V segment lost 4 bases, leaving 11 bases of the junction unmatched. This CDR3 region has 17 residues. CDR1 and CDR2 from the germline V gene are SGHRS and YFSETQ. CDR3 bases: TGCGCCAGCAGCCCCTATAGGGGGGGACAGGGCACCGGGGAGCTGTTTTTT. It is translated as CASSPYRGGQGTGELFF.

This clonotype was observed at least ten times. The J gene is TRBJ1-5, the V gene TRBV4-2; 7 bases agree with TRBD1. Trimming at V came to 0 bases and at J to 4 bases, leaving 6 bases not matched to a gene. The CDR3 length is 16 residues. CDR1 and CDR2 (germline): LGHNA, YNFKEQ. CDR3: CASSQEQGQVNQPQHF. In DNA, the CDR3 is TGTGCCAGCAGCCAAGAGCAAGGACAGGTAAATCAGCCCCAGCATTTT.

The sample holds many counts of this clonotype. The chain links TRBV7-2 to TRBJ1-1; D is unclear. This CDR3 has 12 amino acids. Germline V gives CDR1 SGHTA, CDR2 FQGNSA. V was shortened by 1 base and J by 10 bases, with 10 bases between the two germline ends. As DNA, the CDR3 is TGTGCCAGCAGCTTAGGTCACCGGAGAGCTTTCTTT. This encodes CASSLGHRRAFF.

The V and J genes are TRBV28 and TRBJ1-5; no clear D. Germline values: CDR1 MDHEN, CDR2 SYDVKM. V shed 7 bases and J shed 2 bases, with 12 bases lying between them. The CDR3 has 14 amino acids. The CDR3 is CASNEGRRNQPQHF. The CDR3 DNA follows: TGTGCCAGCAACGAAGGGCGGCGCAATCAGCCCCAGCATTTT. Variable domain in full (rest from reference TRBV28 and TRBJ1-5): DVKVTQSSRYLVKRTGEKVFLECVQDMDHENMFWYRQDPGLGLRLIYFSYDVKMKEKGDIPEGYSVSREKKERFSLILESASTNQTSMYLCASNEGRRNQPQHFGDGTRLSIL.

The chain couples TRBV14 to TRBJ2-2; D not certain. Germline lookup yields CDR1 SGHDN and CDR2 FVKESK. CDR3 length equals 15 residues. V lost 1 base and J lost 7, with 13 bases in between. For the CDR3, the DNA is TGTGCCAGCAGCCAAGTAGGACCACGCAGCGGGGAGCTGTTTTTT. It specifies CASSQVGPRSGELFF.

This clonotype has a count of ten or more. The chain joins TRBV25-1 to TRBJ2-7; 8 bases are shared with TRBD1. The CDR3 has 12 residues. Losses at the gene ends were 7 bases for V and 7 bases for J; bases not matched to a gene: 6. CDR1 and CDR2 (germline): MGHDK, SYGVNS. The CDR3 protein is CASNTGGGEQYF. The CDR3 DNA is TGTGCCAGCAATACAGGGGGAGGTGAGCAGTACTTC.

This clonotype was counted a few times. CDR3 residues: CASKGIRGRGVGTGELFF. CDR3 sequence (DNA): TGTGCCAGCAAGGGCATTCGGGGGAGGGGGGTTGGAACCGGGGAGCTGTTTTTT. V is TRBV12-3 or TRBV12-4 and J is TRBJ2-2; TRBD2 is a possible D gene (7 bases). The CDR3 totals 18 residues. V was clipped by 7 bases and J by 5 bases, with 26 bases between them.

This clonotype was recorded many times. V usage is TRBV12-3 or TRBV12-4 and J usage is TRBJ2-5; D not resolved. Trimming removed 1 base from V and 4 bases from J, with 7 bases in between. The CDR3 sequence is 13 residues long. This CDR3 reads CASSLVGLETQYF. The CDR3 DNA follows: TGTGCCAGCAGTTTAGTGGGGTTAGAGACCCAGTACTTC.

This clonotype was detected ten times or more. The J gene is TRBJ1-1, the V gene TRBV10-3; D is possibly TRBD1 (5 bases). From germline, CDR1 is ENHRY and CDR2 SYGVKD. The length of the CDR3 is 13 residues. V was shortened by 7 bases and J by 1 base, with 10 bases between the two germline ends. This CDR3 reads CAITTGTNTEAFF. The CDR3 DNA reads as TGTGCCATCACTACCGGGACGAACACTGAAGCTTTCTTT.

J is TRBJ2-2 and V is TRBV12-3 or TRBV12-4; 9 bases are a match to TRBD1. Germline trimming cut 4 bases from V and 4 bases from J; bases unmatched to any gene: 10. The CDR3 loop spans 17 amino acids. The CDR3 sequence: CASSSTGGARGTGELFF. CDR3 DNA: TGTGCCAGCAGTTCAACAGGGGGCGCAAGGGGCACCGGGGAGCTGTTTTTT.

This clonotype was observed a handful of times. The V and J genes are TRBV29-1 and TRBJ2-1; 12 positions agree with TRBD2. CDR1 is SQVTM and CDR2 is ANQGSEA in the germline V gene. This CDR3 spans 15 amino acids. With 0 bases clipped from V and 7 bases from J, the junction kept 4 bases outside the gene matches. The chain's CDR3 is CSVEDVLAGGNEQFF. Here the CDR3 DNA reads TGCAGCGTTGAAGATGTCCTAGCGGGAGGGAATGAGCAGTTCTTC.

The chain links TRBV7-3 to TRBJ2-2; 9 bases are a match to TRBD2. Per germline, CDR1 SGHTA and CDR2 FQGTGA. The CDR3 is 16 amino acids. J lost 2 bases, V lost 5 bases, and 6 bases had no gene match. The CDR3 nucleotides are TGTGCCAGCAGCATGACTAGCGGTATAAACACCGGGGAGCTGTTTTTT. Its protein is CASSMTSGINTGELFF.

In DNA form, the CDR3 reads TGTGCCAGCAGGCTTGGAAGCACTGAAGCTTTCTTT. This gives the protein CASRLGSTEAFF. V and J are TRBV6-5 and TRBJ1-1; D not resolved. CDR1 is MNHEY and CDR2 is SVGAGI in the germline V gene. The V and J ends lost 6 bases and 4 bases respectively, with 9 bases between them. The CDR3 extends over 12 amino acids.

The table lists this clonotype with a few counts. The J gene is TRBJ2-7, the V gene TRBV7-9; D may be TRBD1 (5 bases). Between the trimmed V and J ends, which lost 3 bases and 11 bases, there was a span of 20 bases. The CDR3 is made up of 14 amino acids. In germline, CDR1 is SEHNR, CDR2 FQNEAQ (reference sequence). The CDR3 reads CASSLTVLGPPEYF. As DNA, the CDR3 is TGTGCCAGCAGCTTGACAGTACTGGGCCCCCCCGAGTACTTC.

This clonotype occurred a few times. The chain combines TRBV24-1 with TRBJ2-1; D may be TRBD1 (7 bases). The germline V gene encodes CDR1 KGHDR and CDR2 SFDVKD. The CDR3 loop spans 13 amino acids. Trimming removed 9 bases at V and 9 bases at J, with 17 bases between. CDR3 DNA sequence: TGTGCCACCCAGGGGGGTAATATTCTTGAGCAGTTCTTC. Encoded protein: CATQGGNILEQFF.

The chain joins TRBV7-9 to TRBJ1-1, with D possibly being TRBD1 (6 bases). CDR3 length: 14 residues. Trimming left V 5 bases short and J 2 bases short, with 12 bases between. Germline loops: CDR1 SEHNR, CDR2 FQNEAQ (reference sequence). DNA for the CDR3: TGTGCCAGCAGCCGAGAACAGGGAAACACTGAAGCTTTCTTT. This gives the protein CASSREQGNTEAFF.